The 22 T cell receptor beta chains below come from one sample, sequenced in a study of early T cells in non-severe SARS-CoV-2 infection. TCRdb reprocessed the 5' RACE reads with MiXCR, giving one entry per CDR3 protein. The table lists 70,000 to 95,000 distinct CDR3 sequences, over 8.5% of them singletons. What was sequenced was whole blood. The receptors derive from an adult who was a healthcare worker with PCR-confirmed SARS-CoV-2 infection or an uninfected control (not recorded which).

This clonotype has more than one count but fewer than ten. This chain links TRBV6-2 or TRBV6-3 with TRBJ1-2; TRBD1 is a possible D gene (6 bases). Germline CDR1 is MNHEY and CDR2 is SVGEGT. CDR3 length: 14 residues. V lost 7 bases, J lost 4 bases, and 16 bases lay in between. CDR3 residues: CASIAPGTSYGYTF. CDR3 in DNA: TGTGCCAGCATCGCCCCGGGGACAAGCTATGGCTACACCTTC.

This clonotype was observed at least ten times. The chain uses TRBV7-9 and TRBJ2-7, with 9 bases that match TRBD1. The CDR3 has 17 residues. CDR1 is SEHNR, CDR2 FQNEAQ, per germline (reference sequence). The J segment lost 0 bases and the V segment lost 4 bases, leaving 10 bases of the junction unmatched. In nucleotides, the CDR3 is TGTGCCAGCAGCTACACAGGGGGCGAGTATTACTCCTACGAGCAGTACTTC. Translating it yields CASSYTGGEYYSYEQYF.

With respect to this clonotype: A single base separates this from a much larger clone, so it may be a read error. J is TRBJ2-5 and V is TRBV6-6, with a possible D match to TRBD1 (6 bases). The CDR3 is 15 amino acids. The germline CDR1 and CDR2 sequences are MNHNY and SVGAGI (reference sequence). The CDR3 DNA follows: TGTGCCTGCAGTTCTGCCTCCAGGGGACGAGAGACCCAGTACTTC. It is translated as CACSSASRGRETQYF.

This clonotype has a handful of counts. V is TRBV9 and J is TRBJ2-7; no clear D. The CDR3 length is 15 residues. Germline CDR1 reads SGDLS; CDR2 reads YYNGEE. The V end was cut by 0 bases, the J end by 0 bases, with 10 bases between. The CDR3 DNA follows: TGTGCCAGCAGCGTAGGCTCAATTAGCTCCTACGAGCAGTACTTC. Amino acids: CASSVGSISSYEQYF.

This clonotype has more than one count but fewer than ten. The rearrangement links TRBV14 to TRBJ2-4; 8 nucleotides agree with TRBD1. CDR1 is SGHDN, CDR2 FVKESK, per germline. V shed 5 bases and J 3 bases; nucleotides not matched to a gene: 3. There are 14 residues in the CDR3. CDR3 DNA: TGTGCCAGCAGCACCAGGGGGCTCAAAAACATTCAGTACTTC. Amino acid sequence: CASSTRGLKNIQYF.

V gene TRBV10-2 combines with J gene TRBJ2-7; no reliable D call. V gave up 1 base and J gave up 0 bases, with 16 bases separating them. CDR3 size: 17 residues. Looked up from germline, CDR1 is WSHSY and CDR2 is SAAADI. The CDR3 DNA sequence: TGCGCCAGCAGTGAGTGGACCCCAGGTAGGAGCTCCTACGAGCAGTACTTC. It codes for CASSEWTPGRSSYEQYF.

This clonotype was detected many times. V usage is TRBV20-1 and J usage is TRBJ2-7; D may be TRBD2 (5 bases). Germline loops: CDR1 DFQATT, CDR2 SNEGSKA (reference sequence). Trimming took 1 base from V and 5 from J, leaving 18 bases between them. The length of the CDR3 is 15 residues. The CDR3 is CSARALKNRGNEQYF. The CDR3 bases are TGCAGTGCTAGAGCCCTTAAGAACAGAGGGAACGAGCAGTACTTC.

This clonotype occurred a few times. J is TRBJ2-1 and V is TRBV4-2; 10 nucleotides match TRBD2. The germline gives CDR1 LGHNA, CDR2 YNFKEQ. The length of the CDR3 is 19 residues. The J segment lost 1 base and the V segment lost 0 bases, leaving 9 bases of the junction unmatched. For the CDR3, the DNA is TGTGCCAGCAGCCAAGAGTTAGCGGGAGGTGCTAGGTCCTACAATGAGCAGTTCTTC. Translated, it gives CASSQELAGGARSYNEQFF.

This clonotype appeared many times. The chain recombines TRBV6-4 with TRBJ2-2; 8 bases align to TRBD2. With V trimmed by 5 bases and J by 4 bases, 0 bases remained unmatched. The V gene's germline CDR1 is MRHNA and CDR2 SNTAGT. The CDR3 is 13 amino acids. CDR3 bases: TGTGCCAGCAGTAGCGGGAGCACCGGGGAGCTGTTTTTT. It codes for CASSSGSTGELFF.

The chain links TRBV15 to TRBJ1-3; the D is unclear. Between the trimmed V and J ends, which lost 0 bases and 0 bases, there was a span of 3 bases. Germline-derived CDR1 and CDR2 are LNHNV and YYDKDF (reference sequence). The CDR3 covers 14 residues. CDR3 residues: CATSRDPSGNTIYF. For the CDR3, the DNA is TGTGCCACCAGCAGAGATCCCTCTGGAAACACCATATATTTT. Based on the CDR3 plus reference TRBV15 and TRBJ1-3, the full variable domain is DAMVIQNPRYQVTQFGKPVTLSCSQTLNHNVMYWYQQKSSQAPKLLFHYYDKDFNNEADTPDNFQSRRPNTSFCFLDIRSPGLGDTAMYLCATSRDPSGNTIYFGEGSWLTVV.

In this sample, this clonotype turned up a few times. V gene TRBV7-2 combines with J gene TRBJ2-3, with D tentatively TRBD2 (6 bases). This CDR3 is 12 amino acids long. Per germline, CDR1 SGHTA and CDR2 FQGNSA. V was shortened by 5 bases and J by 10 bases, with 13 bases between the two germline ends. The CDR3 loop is CASSRERRAQYF. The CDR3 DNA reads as TGTGCCAGCAGCCGGGAGAGGAGGGCGCAGTATTTT.

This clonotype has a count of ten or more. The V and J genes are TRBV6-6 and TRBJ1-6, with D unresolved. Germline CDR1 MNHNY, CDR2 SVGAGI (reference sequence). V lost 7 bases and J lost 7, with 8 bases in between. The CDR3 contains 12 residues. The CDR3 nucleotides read TGTGCCAGCAAAGGAGGGAATTCACCCCTCCACTTT. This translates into CASKGGNSPLHF.

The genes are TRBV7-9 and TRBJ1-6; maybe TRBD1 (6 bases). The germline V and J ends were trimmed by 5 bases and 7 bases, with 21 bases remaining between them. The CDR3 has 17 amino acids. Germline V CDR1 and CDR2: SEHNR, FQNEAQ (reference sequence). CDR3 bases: TGTGCCAGCAGCCAGACACAATCGGGACACACGAATTCACCCCTCCACTTT. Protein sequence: CASSQTQSGHTNSPLHF.

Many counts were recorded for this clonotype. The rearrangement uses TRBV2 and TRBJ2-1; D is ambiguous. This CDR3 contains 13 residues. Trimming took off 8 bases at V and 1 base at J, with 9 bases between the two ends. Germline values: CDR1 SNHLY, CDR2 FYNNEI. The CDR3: CASASESYNEQFF. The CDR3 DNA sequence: TGTGCCAGCGCCTCTGAATCCTACAATGAGCAGTTCTTC.

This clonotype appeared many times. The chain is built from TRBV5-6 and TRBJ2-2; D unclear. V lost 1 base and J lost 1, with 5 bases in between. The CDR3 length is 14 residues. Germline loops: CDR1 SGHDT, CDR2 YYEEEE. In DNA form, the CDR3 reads TGTGCCAGCAGCTTGATGAGGAACACCGGGGAGCTGTTTTTT. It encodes CASSLMRNTGELFF.

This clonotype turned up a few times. This chain's CDR3 is CASSLNGRGNEQFF. CDR3 sequence (DNA): TGTGCCAGCAGCTTAAACGGGAGGGGAAATGAGCAGTTCTTC. The chain has TRBV11-2 and TRBJ2-1; 8 nucleotides align to TRBD2. This CDR3 region has 14 residues. J gave up 7 bases and V 2 bases, and 4 bases lay outside the gene matches. Per germline, CDR1 SGHAT and CDR2 FQNNGV.

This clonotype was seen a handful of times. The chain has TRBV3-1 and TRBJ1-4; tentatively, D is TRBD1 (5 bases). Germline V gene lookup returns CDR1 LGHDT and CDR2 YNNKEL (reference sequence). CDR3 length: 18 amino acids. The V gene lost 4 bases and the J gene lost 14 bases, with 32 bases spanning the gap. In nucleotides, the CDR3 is TGTGCCAGCAGCCCCAAGTCGAAGAAGCAGCTAAATGAAAAGGGGCTGTTTTTT. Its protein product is CASSPKSKKQLNEKGLFF.

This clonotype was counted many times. CDR3 amino acids: CASSLKGEYSSYEQYF. The CDR3 DNA follows: TGCGCCAGCAGCTTGAAGGGGGAGTACTCGTCCTACGAGCAGTACTTC. V is TRBV5-1 and J is TRBJ2-7, with a weak D call TRBD1 (6 bases). V was clipped by 1 base and J by 1 base, with 15 bases between them. Germline CDR1 SGHRS, CDR2 YFSETQ. This CDR3 spans 16 amino acids.

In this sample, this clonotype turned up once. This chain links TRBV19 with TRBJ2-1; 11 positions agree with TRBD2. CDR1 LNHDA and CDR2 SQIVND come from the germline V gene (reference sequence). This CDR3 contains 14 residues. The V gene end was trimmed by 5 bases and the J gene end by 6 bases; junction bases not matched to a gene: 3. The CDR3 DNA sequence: TGTGCCAGTAGTGCCCTAGCGGGAGGCAATGAGCAGTTCTTC. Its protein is CASSALAGGNEQFF.

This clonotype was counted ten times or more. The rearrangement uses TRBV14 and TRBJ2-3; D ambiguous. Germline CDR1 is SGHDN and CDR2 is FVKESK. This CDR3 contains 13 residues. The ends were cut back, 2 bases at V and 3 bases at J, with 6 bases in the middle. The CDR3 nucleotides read TGTGCCAGCAGCCAATCGAGAACAGATACGCAGTATTTT. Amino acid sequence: CASSQSRTDTQYF.

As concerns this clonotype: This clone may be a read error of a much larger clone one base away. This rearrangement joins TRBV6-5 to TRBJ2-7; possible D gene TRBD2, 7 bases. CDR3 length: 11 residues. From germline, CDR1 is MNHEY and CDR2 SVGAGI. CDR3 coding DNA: TGTGTCAGCAAGGGGGGGACGGAGCAGTACTTC. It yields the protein CVSKGGTEQYF.

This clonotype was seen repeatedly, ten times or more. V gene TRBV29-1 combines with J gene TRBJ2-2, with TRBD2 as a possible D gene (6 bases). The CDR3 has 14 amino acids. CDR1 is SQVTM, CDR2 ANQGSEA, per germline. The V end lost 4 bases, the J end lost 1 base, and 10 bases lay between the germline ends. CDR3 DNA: TGCAGCGTTGCCTTGCGGGGGAACACCGGGGAGCTGTTTTTT. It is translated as CSVALRGNTGELFF.